This T cell receptor beta chain derives from a study of cytomegalovirus exposure and HLA in healthy donors (TCRdb year 2017). Study-level background: A later analysis indicated that the 110 or so validation repertoires were generated on the platform also employed for the approximately 670 repertoires of the first cohort. The study aimed to test whether signatures of past pathogen exposure could be identified by cataloging public T cell receptors. Besides the first cohort of around 700 subjects, a separate validation cohort made up of 120 different subjects was used. To predict cytomegalovirus infection status, the study brought together high-throughput TCR immunosequencing, statistical association of individual TCRs with disease status, and machine learning.

Separate from the roughly 700-subject first cohort, the validation cohort of 120 subjects was the group to which the donors belonged. A remark on this clone: Its target antigen remains unknown. The sample holds no much larger clone one base away, and base qualities are not on file.

The library came from the immunoSEQ multiplex PCR assay. Concerning the study's data processing: To diagnose cytomegalovirus status from the catalog of TCR beta chain sequences, a statistical classification framework was built. What TCRdb holds here is the immuneACCESS table cut down to in-frame rearrangements. Part of the clones is not present; checked against another copy, under half of the missing clones reflect an unresolved V gene, and the others are unexplained. That table furnishes V, J and clone size, whereas the DNA furnished D and trimming. Recorded for this sample are some 270,000 clones; approximately 86% of them occurred a single time. 1% of the sample is held by the ten biggest clonotypes. The investigation overall reported the following: Of the cluster scores, 90% to 95% were above 0 in a later analysis, which found that TCRs clustered in the first cohort also tended to co-occur in the 120 or so validation repertoires. In vitro tests confirmed that a few of the cytomegalovirus-associated TCR beta chains recognize cytomegalovirus antigens. A total of 150 or so TCR beta chains were listed by the study as associated with cytomegalovirus. The validation cohort had no HLA typing available for a later analysis, so co-occurrence within that cohort was assessed over all 120 or so repertoires. The authors suggested that the approach could potentially be generalized to other disease states and immunological phenotypes. While some public TCRs were present in many individuals, most TCR sequences turned up only very rarely across donors. The classifier was reported to diagnose cytomegalovirus status with high specificity and sensitivity in both the original and validation cohorts.

From cysteine to phenylalanine, the CDR3 is 17 amino acids long. Only CDR3 DNA is held: 51 bases, read in frame from base 1. The source of this sequence is a young woman in good health and CMV-seronegative. This chain is built from TRBV21-1 and TRBJ1-5. TRBV21-1 represents a pseudogene. The sample taken for sequencing was PBMCs. The nucleotide sequence is TGTGCCAGCAGCAAAGGAGCGAGGGAATCATGCAATCAGCCCCAGCATTTT. This yields the protein CASSKGARESCNQPQHF.